Below are 21 T cell receptor beta chains sequenced from a single sample in a study of regulatory T cells in long-lasting Graves disease. Arm-PCR with iRepertoire HTBI primers amplified the CDR3 regions for these TCR beta libraries. MiXCR, applied by TCRdb to the multiplex PCR reads, yields one record per CDR3 protein. This sample has 550,000 or so distinct CDR3 sequences; about 12% occur once, and the top ten carry about 8.9%. The time point denotes: newly diagnosed GD, antithyroid drugs for less than 3 months. RNA from PBMCs was the source of the TCR library. In addition, the sample was reused for a study of T cells in Graves' hyperthyroidism and ophthalmopathy.

Sequencing was performed on peripheral blood mononuclear cells (PBMCs), taken at new diagnosis, from a patient treated with antithyroid drugs. The source of these receptors is a woman aged 25 to 45 with Graves disease.

The V gene is TRBV10-2, the J gene TRBJ2-3, with TRBD1 matching over 9 bases. CDR3 length: 13 amino acids. The V and J ends lost 5 bases and 8 bases, in that order; junction bases with no gene match: 5. The germline CDR1 and CDR2 sequences are WSHSY and SAAADI. The CDR3 loop reads CASSWDRDGTQYF. The CDR3 DNA reads as TGCGCCAGCAGTTGGGACAGGGACGGTACGCAGTATTTT.

This clonotype was counted many times. V and J are TRBV6-1 and TRBJ2-5, with TRBD2 matching 12 bases. The CDR3 length is 18 residues. V lost 8 bases to trimming and J lost 5 bases; unmatched junction nucleotides: 18. Germline assignment: CDR1 MNHNS and CDR2 SASEGT. CDR3 sequence reads: CASPTGLAGGPCYETQYF. The CDR3, as DNA: TGTGCCAGCCCAACCGGGCTAGCGGGAGGGCCCTGCTACGAGACCCAGTACTTC.

The chain employs TRBV2 and TRBJ2-1; 9 nucleotides line up with TRBD2. V lost 7 bases, J lost 5 bases, and 9 bases stayed unmatched. Germline V gene sequence: CDR1 SNHLY, CDR2 FYNNEI. CDR3 length: 15 amino acids. CDR3 bases: TGTGCCAGCATGCTCGCTAGCGGGATGAACAATGAGCAGTTCTTC. Its protein is CASMLASGMNNEQFF.

Ten or more counts support this clonotype. In DNA, the CDR3 is TGTGCCTGGAGTCCAGGGTTGGAATATGGCTACACCTTC. Protein: CAWSPGLEYGYTF. The J gene is TRBJ1-2, the V gene TRBV30; possibly TRBD1 for D (5 bases). The V gene lost 2 bases and the J gene lost 5 bases, with 12 bases spanning the gap. Germline CDR1 and CDR2: GTSNPN and SVGIG (reference sequence). The CDR3 runs to 13 residues.

This clonotype was recorded many times. This chain joins TRBV27 and TRBJ2-1, with TRBD1 matching over 10 bases. This CDR3 contains 17 residues. Germline trimming cut 2 bases from V and 8 bases from J; bases unmatched to any gene: 12. The germline gives CDR1 MNHEY, CDR2 SMNVEV (reference sequence). The DNA for the CDR3 is TGTGCCAGCAGTTTAAAGGTCTTCGGGACAGGGGTCGATGAGCAGTTCTTC. Translating gives CASSLKVFGTGVDEQFF.

As regards this clonotype: A read error may be the cause here, since a much bigger clone is one base away. The V and J genes are TRBV6-2 or TRBV6-3 and TRBJ2-2, with D maybe TRBD1 (6 bases). V lost 5 bases and J lost 3, with 10 bases in between. Germline V gene sequence: CDR1 MNHEY, CDR2 SVGEGT. The CDR3 length is 14 residues. In DNA form, the CDR3 reads TGTGCCAGCAGTGAACAGGGTGACACCGGGGAGCTGTTTTTT. This sequence encodes CASSEQGDTGELFF.

The chain uses TRBV6-2 or TRBV6-3 and TRBJ2-3; the match to TRBD2 covers 9 bases. The CDR3 runs 20 residues. The V gene end was trimmed by 4 bases and the J gene end by 2 bases; junction bases not matched to a gene: 19. Germline-derived CDR1 and CDR2 are MNHEY and SVGEGT. This chain's CDR3 is CASSSGIFTSLAGATDTQYF. CDR3 sequence (DNA): TGTGCCAGCAGTTCGGGGATATTTACGAGCTTAGCGGGAGCCACAGATACGCAGTATTTT.

J is TRBJ2-7 and V is TRBV4-3; 9 nucleotides agree with TRBD1. This CDR3 is built from 15 residues. After removal of 4 bases from V and 4 bases from J, the junction contained 8 bases not matched to a gene. Looked up from germline, CDR1 is LGHNA and CDR2 is YSLEER. This chain's CDR3 is CASSLARGQGYEQYF. The DNA of the CDR3 is TGCGCCAGCAGCCTTGCGCGGGGACAGGGTTACGAGCAGTACTTC.

The sample holds many counts of this clonotype. This chain connects TRBV12-5 to TRBJ2-3; tentative D call: TRBD1 (6 bases). CDR1 and CDR2 from the germline V gene are LGHNT and FRNRAP. There are 18 residues in the CDR3. Trimming pared 4 bases from V and 0 bases from J, leaving 20 bases between. The CDR3 is CASGSEGYRAPSTDTQYF. CDR3 in DNA: TGTGCTAGTGGTTCCGAGGGGTACAGGGCGCCTAGCACAGATACGCAGTATTTT. The full variable domain, completed using reference TRBV12-5 and TRBJ2-3, is DARVTQTPRHKVTEMGQEVTMRCQPILGHNTVFWYRQTMMQGLELLAYFRNRAPLDDSGMPKDRFSAEMPDATLATLKIQPSEPRDSAVYFCASGSEGYRAPSTDTQYFGPGTRLTVL.

This clonotype was detected ten times or more. The rearrangement joins TRBV10-1 to TRBJ2-2; unclear D gene. The CDR3 is made up of 14 amino acids. Germline lookup yields CDR1 WNHNN and CDR2 SYGVQD (reference sequence). V was pared by 3 bases and J by 5 bases, with 10 bases between. The CDR3 sequence is CASSELPGTGELFF. The CDR3 nucleotides read TGCGCCAGCAGTGAACTCCCCGGGACCGGGGAGCTGTTTTTT.

The gene calls are TRBV4-3 and TRBJ2-2; D possibly corresponds to TRBD2 (5 bases). Germline V lookup: CDR1 LGHNA, CDR2 YSLEER. Trimming cost V 0 bases and J 7 bases, with 18 bases left between them. CDR3 size: 17 residues. The CDR3 loop reads CASSQEFGTSGDGELFF. The DNA of the CDR3 is TGCGCCAGCAGCCAAGAATTCGGAACAAGCGGTGACGGGGAGCTGTTTTTT.

This clonotype showed up many times. J is TRBJ2-3 and V is TRBV2; 12 nucleotides agree with TRBD2. CDR3 length: 17 residues. The germline V gene has CDR1 SNHLY and CDR2 FYNNEI. With 5 bases clipped from V and 3 bases from J, the junction kept 9 bases outside the gene matches. Written as DNA, the CDR3 is TGTGCCAGCAGTCTTGGACTAGCGGGAAGTAGGACAGATACGCAGTATTTT. Its protein product is CASSLGLAGSRTDTQYF. The full variable domain, with the rest looked up from reference TRBV2 and TRBJ2-3, is EPEVTQTPSHQVTQMGQEVILRCVPISNHLYFYWYRQILGQKVEFLVSFYNNEISEKSEIFDDQFSVERPDGSNFTLKIRSTKLEDSAMYFCASSLGLAGSRTDTQYFGPGTRLTVL.

A remark on this clonotype: The junction shows a germline mismatch at one end, possibly a read error. The chain links TRBV14 to TRBJ2-1, with 8 nucleotides matching TRBD2. The CDR3 extends over 14 amino acids. CDR1 is SGHDN, CDR2 FVKESK, per germline. In DNA form, the CDR3 reads TGCGCCAGCAGTGAAGGGCGGGAGGCGGCTGAGCAGTTCTTC. Amino acid sequence: CASSEGREAAEQFF.

This clonotype was counted ten times or more. The rearrangement joins TRBV4-2 to TRBJ2-7; 9 nucleotides match TRBD2. Germline values: CDR1 LGHNA, CDR2 YNFKEQ. V lost 0 bases and J lost 4; bases outside the gene matches: 7. This CDR3 region has 16 residues. In nucleotides, the CDR3 is TGTGCCAGCAGCCAAGATGAGGTGGGACTAGCTTACGAGCAGTACTTC. It translates to CASSQDEVGLAYEQYF.

This clonotype was detected many times. The chain has TRBV6-1 and TRBJ1-2; D gene uncertain. CDR3 length: 14 residues. In germline, CDR1 is MNHNS, CDR2 SASEGT. V lost 2 bases to trimming and J lost 4 bases, with 11 bases between them. The CDR3 reads CASSEYGRGYGYTF. The CDR3 DNA follows: TGTGCCAGCAGTGAATATGGTCGAGGCTATGGCTACACCTTC.

This clonotype was seen ten or more times. The chain joins TRBV19 to TRBJ1-6; a weak D match, TRBD1 (5 bases). The V gene lost 3 bases and the J gene lost 10 bases, with 13 bases spanning the gap. Germline CDR1 LNHDA, CDR2 SQIVND (reference sequence). The CDR3 consists of 14 residues. The CDR3 nucleotides read TGTGCCAGTAGTATGCGGCCGTGGGGGTCACCCCTCCACTTT. Amino acid sequence: CASSMRPWGSPLHF.

In its sample, this clonotype was seen many times. The V call is TRBV5-4, the J call TRBJ2-3; D is unresolved. The germline V gene encodes CDR1 SGHNT and CDR2 YYREEE (reference sequence). The CDR3 length is 12 residues. Trimming removed 0 bases from V and 7 bases from J, with 6 bases in between. For the CDR3, the DNA is TGTGCCAGCAGCTTGGTGGGTTATACGCAGTATTTT. It translates to CASSLVGYTQYF.

With respect to this clonotype: Given the absence of the conserved phenylalanine or tryptophan at the CDR3 end, a read error is likely. The chain uses TRBV7-8 and TRBJ2-3; D is perhaps TRBD1 or TRBD2 (6 bases each). The CDR3 runs 14 residues. Germline V lookup: CDR1 SGHVS, CDR2 FQNEAQ. Trimming took off 10 bases at V and 6 bases at J, with 20 bases between the two ends. CDR3 bases: TGTGCCACTAACCCCGGGGGCCTCGGGGATACGCAGTATCCT. This translates into CATNPGGLGDTQYP.

This chain uses TRBV30 with TRBJ1-5; D is unresolved. Trimming cost V 1 base and J 7 bases, with 17 bases left between them. CDR1 is GTSNPN and CDR2 is SVGIG in the germline V gene (reference sequence). The CDR3 covers 15 residues. Written as DNA, the CDR3 is TGTGCCTGGAGTGAAAGGCCTCTCCCTGGCCAGCCCCAGCATTTT. Amino acid sequence: CAWSERPLPGQPQHF.

On this clonotype: Just one base apart from a much larger clone, this may be a read error. V and J are TRBV20-1 and TRBJ1-1; the D is unclear. This CDR3 comprises 11 residues. V was pared by 5 bases and J by 1 base, with 5 bases between. Germline lookup yields CDR1 DFQATT and CDR2 SNEGSKA (reference sequence). CDR3 DNA: TGCAGTGCTGTCCGGAACACTGAAGCTTTCTTT. This gives the protein CSAVRNTEAFF.

This clonotype was observed a handful of times. The rearrangement uses TRBV28 and TRBJ1-4; possible D gene TRBD1, 5 bases. Per the germline V gene, CDR1 is MDHEN and CDR2 is SYDVKM. CDR3 length equals 18 residues. Trimming removed 5 bases from V and 0 bases from J, with 19 bases in between. Here the CDR3 reads CASSPVLVWGATNEKLFF. CDR3 DNA sequence: TGTGCCAGCAGTCCGGTCCTGGTTTGGGGGGCAACTAATGAAAAACTGTTTTTT.